These T cell receptor beta chains were read from a single sample in a study of T cell repertoires in cytomegalovirus infection. TCRdb reprocessed the reads with MiXCR, giving one entry per CDR3 protein. The table shows 350,000 to 500,000 distinct CDR3 sequences, with about a third occurring only once. Sequenced input: PBMCs. Source of these receptors: a human donor in good health (CMV status not recorded). Some clones in this sample may be carry-over from other donors' samples. The CDR3 runs from the conserved cysteine through the conserved F or W. D genes are given only for firm matches. The size field is filled for only some rows; it gives once, few, many or a size class.

TGCAGTGCGACCGGGACTAGTGTTAGCACAGATACGCAGTATTTT | CSATGTSVSTDTQYF | TRBJ2-3 | TRBV20-1 | TRBD2 | 15 | -
TGTGCCAGCAGCTTAATGCCCAGGGGGGCCGCTGGAAACACCATATATTTT | CASSLMPRGAAGNTIYF | TRBJ1-3 | TRBV7-3 | TRBD1 | 17 | -
TGCAGCGTTCCTACCGGGGCTAATGAGCAGTTCTTC | CSVPTGANEQFF | TRBJ2-1 | TRBV29-1 | - | 12 | -
TGTGCCAGTAATCCCACCCAATCCGGGACAGGAGAGCAGTACTTC | CASNPTQSGTGEQYF | TRBJ2-7 | TRBV28 | TRBD1 | 15 | -
TGTGCCAGCAGTTTAGGTCCAGCGGGGGCCCAAGAGACCCAGTACTTC | CASSLGPAGAQETQYF | TRBJ2-5 | TRBV28 | TRBD2 | 16 | -
TGTGCCACCCTCCGCTCCGGGACAGGGCCTGGGGCCAACGTCCTGACTTTC | CATLRSGTGPGANVLTF | TRBJ2-6 | TRBV7-6 | TRBD1 | 17 | -
TGTGCCAGCAGTTTAACAGGGTGGGACAATCAGCCCCAGCATTTT | CASSLTGWDNQPQHF | TRBJ1-5 | TRBV27 | - | 15 | few
- | CASSLVGGGADRFF | TRBJ2-1 | TRBV11-2 | - | 14 | -
TGCGCCAGCAGCTCGGGGACACTCCTGAACACTGAAGCTTTCTTT | CASSSGTLLNTEAFF | TRBJ1-1 | TRBV5-1 | - | 15 | few
TGCGCCAGCAGCTTGGGACGCGGGGGGGCCAACCTTGATGAGCAGTTCTTC | CASSLGRGGANLDEQFF | TRBJ2-1 | TRBV5-1 | TRBD2 | 17 | few
TGTGCCAGCAGCTTAGATAGTGGGACAACAATTTATGGCTACACCTTC | CASSLDSGTTIYGYTF | TRBJ1-2 | TRBV7-2 | - | 16 | many
TGTGCCAGCAGCCCCTTCAACACCGGGGAGCTGTTTTTT | CASSPFNTGELFF | TRBJ2-2 | TRBV7-7 | - | 13 | few
TGTGCCACCAGCAGAGCAGACAGGTACCAAGAGACCCAGTACTTC | CATSRADRYQETQYF | TRBJ2-5 | TRBV15 | - | 15 | few
TGTGCCAGCAGTCTTAGCGGGACCGCTTACAATGAGCAGTTCTTC | CASSLSGTAYNEQFF | TRBJ2-1 | TRBV6-6 | TRBD2 | 15 | -
TGTGCCAGCAGTCGAGGGACAGGGCCTGAAGAGCAGTACTTC | CASSRGTGPEEQYF | TRBJ2-7 | TRBV12-3/TRBV12-4 | TRBD1 | 14 | few
TGTGCCATCAGCGAGGGACAGGGGAAAGTAACTGAAGCTTTCTTT | CAISEGQGKVTEAFF | TRBJ1-1 | TRBV10-3 | TRBD1 | 15 | few
TGTGCCAGCAGCCCGACAGGACGCGCCAATGAAAAACTGTTTTTT | CASSPTGRANEKLFF | TRBJ1-4 | TRBV11-2 | - | 15 | few
TGTGCCAGCAGTTACTTGGGGAAGAACACCGGGGAGCTGTTTTTT | CASSYLGKNTGELFF | TRBJ2-2 | TRBV6-2/TRBV6-3 | - | 15 | -
TGTGCCAGCAAAACGGGACAGGGGGCCGGGGAGCTGTTTTTT | CASKTGQGAGELFF | TRBJ2-2 | TRBV6-5 | TRBD1 | 14 | once
TGTGCCAGCAGCTTCGCGAGTACGCAGTATTTT | CASSFASTQYF | TRBJ2-3 | TRBV11-2 | - | 11 | few
TGTGCCAGCAGTCCCCTACTTACAGGGGCAGCTTTCTTT | CASSPLLTGAAFF | TRBJ1-1 | TRBV12-3/TRBV12-4 | TRBD1 | 13 | -
TGTGCCAGCAGACCCCGGGACAGATCGTACCAAGAGACCCAGTACTTC | CASRPRDRSYQETQYF | TRBJ2-5 | TRBV12-3/TRBV12-4 | TRBD1 | 16 | -
TGTGCCAGTAGTATCCGCACAGGCTACGAGCAGTACTTC | CASSIRTGYEQYF | TRBJ2-7 | TRBV19 | - | 13 | few
TGTGCCAGTAGCGAGTCCTGGGACAGGGCCGCTTCACCCCTCCACTTT | CASSESWDRAASPLHF | TRBJ1-6 | TRBV19 | TRBD1 | 16 | -
TGCGCCAGCAGCCAAGGCGAAGGGAGGTATGAGCAGTTCTTC | CASSQGEGRYEQFF | TRBJ2-1 | TRBV4-3 | - | 14 | many
TGCGCCAGCAGTGAGGTAGGGGTGCTCGGCAAGCCCCAGCATTTT | CASSEVGVLGKPQHF | TRBJ1-5 | TRBV10-2 | - | 15 | few
TGTGCCAGCAGTTATACCGGGAACGAGCAGTACTTC | CASSYTGNEQYF | TRBJ2-7 | TRBV6-2/TRBV6-3 | - | 12 | few
TGTGCCAGCAGGCCGACTAGCGGGGGCTCCTACGAGCAGTACTTC | CASRPTSGGSYEQYF | TRBJ2-7 | TRBV6-1 | TRBD2 | 15 | many
TGTGCCAGTAGTCCGGGACAGGGGAGCTCCTACGAGCAGTACTTC | CASSPGQGSSYEQYF | TRBJ2-7 | TRBV19 | TRBD1 | 15 | -
TGTGCCAGCAGTTCACACGGGATATCAGGGGCCTCTGGAAACACCATATATTTT | CASSSHGISGASGNTIYF | TRBJ1-3 | TRBV28 | - | 18 | -
TGTGCCAGCAGCTTATCTGCGGGGATCTCCTACAATGAGCAGTTCTTC | CASSLSAGISYNEQFF | TRBJ2-1 | TRBV7-3 | - | 16 | -
TGTGCCAGCAGCTCCGGGACAGGGGGCAAAGAGGTAGCTTTCTTT | CASSSGTGGKEVAFF | TRBJ1-1 | TRBV5-5 | TRBD1 | 15 | few
TGTGCCAGCAGCCCATGGGGGGACGGGGATCAGCCCCAGCATTTT | CASSPWGDGDQPQHF | TRBJ1-5 | TRBV12-3/TRBV12-4 | - | 15 | few
TGTGCCACCGGACTTGCTAGCGGGCCCCTGGGGGATGAGCAGTTCTTC | CATGLASGPLGDEQFF | TRBJ2-1 | TRBV24-1 | TRBD2 | 16 | -
TGTGCCACCAGCACGGGGGACAGTACTCAAAGGGATACGCAGTATTTT | CATSTGDSTQRDTQYF | TRBJ2-3 | TRBV15 | - | 16 | -
TGTGCCATCAGTGAGTCGGGGGCAGGTAATTCACCCCTCCACTTT | CAISESGAGNSPLHF | TRBJ1-6 | TRBV10-3 | - | 15 | -
TGTGCCACCTCAGGTGGTTTAGAATTCGGCACTGAAGCTTTCTTT | CATSGGLEFGTEAFF | TRBJ1-1 | TRBV6-5 | - | 15 | -
TGCGCCAGCAGCCGACGACAGGGGGCGGCCTACAATGAGCAGTTCTTC | CASSRRQGAAYNEQFF | TRBJ2-1 | TRBV4-3 | TRBD1 | 16 | -
TGTGCCAGTAGTACCGTACCGGGACAGTGGGCTATGGGCAATCAGCCCCAGCATTTT | CASSTVPGQWAMGNQPQHF | TRBJ1-5 | TRBV19 | TRBD1 | 19 | -
TGCAGTGCTACGCCGGGACTTAGCAATCAGCCCCAGCATTTT | CSATPGLSNQPQHF | TRBJ1-5 | TRBV20-1 | - | 14 | -
TGTGCCAGCAGCTCTTGGCGGAGAGAAGAGACCCAGTACTTC | CASSSWRREETQYF | TRBJ2-5 | TRBV7-6 | - | 14 | many
TGTGCCAGCAGTGATTCCGGACAGACCACCTATGGCTACACCTTC | CASSDSGQTTYGYTF | TRBJ1-2 | TRBV2 | - | 15 | few
TGTGCCAGTAGTATCATAGGACAGAGCACAGATACGCAGTATTTT | CASSIIGQSTDTQYF | TRBJ2-3 | TRBV19 | - | 15 | few
TGTGCCAGCACCGACGGGGGAGGTACGCAGTATTTT | CASTDGGGTQYF | TRBJ2-3 | TRBV12-3/TRBV12-4 | - | 12 | -
TGTGCCAGCTCACCAAGGGGGGACACGGGATCATTTGAGCAGTTCTTC | CASSPRGDTGSFEQFF | TRBJ2-1 | TRBV7-3 | - | 16 | -
TGCAGTGCTAGATCTGGTACACTGTCTGAAGCTTTCTTT | CSARSGTLSEAFF | TRBJ1-1 | TRBV20-1 | - | 13 | -
TGTGCCAGCAGCCTTAAACCGGGACAGAGACCCCTCCACTTT | CASSLKPGQRPLHF | TRBJ1-6 | TRBV6-5 | TRBD1 | 14 | -
TGTGCCAGCAGCTTAGGGCCCCCTACTAGCGGGGGGGCCCGCGAGCAGTACTTC | CASSLGPPTSGGAREQYF | TRBJ2-7 | TRBV13 | TRBD2 | 18 | -
TGTGCCAGCAGTGAAGCAAGCACAGATACGCAGTATTTT | CASSEASTDTQYF | TRBJ2-3 | TRBV6-1 | - | 13 | -
TGTGCCAGCAGTTACTCTTTTACGTTGTCTGGTCTAGCGGGGATATCTCAAGAGACCCAGTACTTC | CASSYSFTLSGLAGISQETQYF | TRBJ2-5 | TRBV6-2/TRBV6-3 | TRBD2 | 22 | few
TGTGCCAGCAGACCGGACAGCCGTGACGAGCAGTACTTC | CASRPDSRDEQYF | TRBJ2-7 | TRBV6-5 | - | 13 | many
TGTGCCAGCAGCCCCCGAGTGGGGGCAGAGACCCAGTACTTC | CASSPRVGAETQYF | TRBJ2-5 | TRBV7-2 | - | 14 | many
TGTGCCACCAGCAGTCGCGACAGGGGATACTACAATGAGCAGTTCTTC | CATSSRDRGYYNEQFF | TRBJ2-1 | TRBV15 | TRBD1 | 16 | few